This T cell receptor (beta chain) stems from a study of T cells in Graves' hyperthyroidism and ophthalmopathy. Study-level points and caveats: Ophthalmopathy, as predicted by the model, came a median 6.5 months after the prediction.

Amplification of TCR beta CDR3 regions was performed using RNA transcripts as template. Researchers ran a first-round RT-PCR on the TCR CDR3 using the HTBI primer set. TCRdb called the multiplex PCR reads again in MiXCR, with one record for every CDR3 protein. There are a few hundred thousand distinct CDR3 sequences in the sample; about an eighth occur only once, and 4% to 6.5% lies in the top ten. The definition of stable Graves' hyperthyroidism was no ophthalmopathy progression within 18 months. Fresh peripheral blood, about 9.9 ml, yielded the PBMCs. The table lists this clonotype with many counts. What it recognizes is unknown. This CDR3 has 15 residues. The V end was cut by 0 bases, the J end by 3 bases, with 12 bases between. The germline CDR1 and CDR2 sequences are SGDLS and YYNGEE.

This chain joins TRBV9 and TRBJ2-5; the D gene is possibly TRBD2 (6 bases). What was sequenced was blood. The sequence was collected from a woman younger than 30 with Graves' hyperthyroidism. The DNA of the CDR3 is TGTGCCAGCAGCGTAGGAGTAGCGGTAGAAGAGACCCAGTACTTC. This encodes CASSVGVAVEETQYF.